This T cell receptor (beta chain) was sequenced during a study of CD8 T cells in ankylosing spondylitis. Germline CDR1 is SGHTA and CDR2 is FQGNSA. Trimming shortened V by 2 bases and J by 4 bases, and 19 bases separated the two germline ends. This CDR3 spans 17 amino acids. TCRdb called the 5' RACE reads again in MiXCR, with one record for every CDR3 protein. Of 350,000 or so distinct CDR3 sequences listed, roughly 14% are singletons. This clonotype is a singleton in its sample. This chain joins TRBV7-2 and TRBJ2-3; D is uncertain. The sample was blood, either unsorted or a sorted T cell fraction (not recorded which). The source of this sequence is a male donor with ankylosing spondylitis or in good health (not recorded which). CDR3 DNA: TGTGCCAGCAGCTTAAAAGGCCTCCCATCGGGCCCAGATACGCAGTATTTT. Encoded protein: CASSLKGLPSGPDTQYF.